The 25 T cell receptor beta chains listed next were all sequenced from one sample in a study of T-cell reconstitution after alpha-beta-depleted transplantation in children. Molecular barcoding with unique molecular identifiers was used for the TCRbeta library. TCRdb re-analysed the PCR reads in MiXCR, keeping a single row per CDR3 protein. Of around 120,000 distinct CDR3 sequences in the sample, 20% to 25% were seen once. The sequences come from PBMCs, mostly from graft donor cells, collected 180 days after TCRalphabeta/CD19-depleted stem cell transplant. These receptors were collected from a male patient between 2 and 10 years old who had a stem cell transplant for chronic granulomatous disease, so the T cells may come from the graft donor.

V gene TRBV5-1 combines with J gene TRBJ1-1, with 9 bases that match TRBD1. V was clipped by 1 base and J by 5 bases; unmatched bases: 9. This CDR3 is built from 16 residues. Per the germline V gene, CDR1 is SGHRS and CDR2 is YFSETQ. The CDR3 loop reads CASSLYTQGAITEAFF. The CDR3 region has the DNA TGCGCCAGCAGCTTGTACACACAGGGGGCAATTACTGAAGCTTTCTTT.

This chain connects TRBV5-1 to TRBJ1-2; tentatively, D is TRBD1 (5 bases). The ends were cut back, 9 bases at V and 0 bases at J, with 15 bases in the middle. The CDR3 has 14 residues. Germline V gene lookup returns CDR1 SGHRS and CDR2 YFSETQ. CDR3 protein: CATSQGMANYGYTF. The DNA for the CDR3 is TGCGCCACCTCTCAGGGAATGGCTAACTATGGCTACACCTTC. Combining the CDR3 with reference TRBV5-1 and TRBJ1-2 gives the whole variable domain KAGVTQTPRYLIKTRGQQVTLSCSPISGHRSVSWYQQTPGQGLQFLFEYFSETQRNKGNFPGRFSGRQFSNSRSEMNVSTLELGDSALYLCATSQGMANYGYTFGSGTRLTVV.

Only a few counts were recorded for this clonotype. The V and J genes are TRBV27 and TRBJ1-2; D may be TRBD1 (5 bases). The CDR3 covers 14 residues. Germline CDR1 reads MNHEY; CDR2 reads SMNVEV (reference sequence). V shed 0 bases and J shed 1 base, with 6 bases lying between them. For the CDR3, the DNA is TGTGCCAGCAGTTTATCGGGGGGTAACTATGGCTACACCTTC. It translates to CASSLSGGNYGYTF.

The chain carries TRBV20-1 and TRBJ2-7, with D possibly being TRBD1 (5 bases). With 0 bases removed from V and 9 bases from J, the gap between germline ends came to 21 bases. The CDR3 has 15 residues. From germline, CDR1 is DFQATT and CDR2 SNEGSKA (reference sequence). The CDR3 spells CSARDPAGPSSVQYF. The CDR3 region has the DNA TGCAGTGCTAGAGATCCGGCAGGGCCCTCCTCGGTGCAGTACTTC.

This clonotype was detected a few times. The CDR3 DNA follows: TGTGCCAGCAGCCCGACCCTTCGGGACCGCGGCTACGGCTACACCTTC. It encodes CASSPTLRDRGYGYTF. The chain carries TRBV11-2 and TRBJ1-2; D possibly corresponds to TRBD1 (5 bases). Germline CDR1 and CDR2: SGHAT and FQNNGV. Trimming removed 5 bases at V and 8 bases at J, with 24 bases between. This CDR3 has 16 amino acids. Based on the CDR3 plus reference TRBV11-2 and TRBJ1-2, the full variable domain is EAGVAQSPRYKIIEKRQSVAFWCNPISGHATLYWYQQILGQGPKLLIQFQNNGVVDDSQLPKDRFSAERLKGVDSTLKIQPAKLEDSAVYLCASSPTLRDRGYGYTFGSGTRLTVV.

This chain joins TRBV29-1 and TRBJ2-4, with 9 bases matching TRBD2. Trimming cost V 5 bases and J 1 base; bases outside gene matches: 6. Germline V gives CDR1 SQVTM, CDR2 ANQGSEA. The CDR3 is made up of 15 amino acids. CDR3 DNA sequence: TGCAGCGTTCTGGGACTAGCCGAGGCCAAAAACATTCAGTACTTC. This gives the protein CSVLGLAEAKNIQYF.

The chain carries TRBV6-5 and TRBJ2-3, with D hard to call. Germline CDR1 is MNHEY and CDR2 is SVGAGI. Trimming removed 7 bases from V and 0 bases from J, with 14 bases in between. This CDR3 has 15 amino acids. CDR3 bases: TGTGCCAGCAAGTTCTTCGGTCCTAGCACAGATACGCAGTATTTT. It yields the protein CASKFFGPSTDTQYF.

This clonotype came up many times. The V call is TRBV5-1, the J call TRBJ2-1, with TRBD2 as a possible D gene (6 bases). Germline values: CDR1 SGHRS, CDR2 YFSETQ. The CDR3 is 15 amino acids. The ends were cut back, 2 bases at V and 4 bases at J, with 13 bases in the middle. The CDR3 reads CASSFPGTVYNEQFF. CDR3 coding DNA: TGCGCCAGCAGCTTCCCCGGGACTGTTTACAATGAGCAGTTCTTC.

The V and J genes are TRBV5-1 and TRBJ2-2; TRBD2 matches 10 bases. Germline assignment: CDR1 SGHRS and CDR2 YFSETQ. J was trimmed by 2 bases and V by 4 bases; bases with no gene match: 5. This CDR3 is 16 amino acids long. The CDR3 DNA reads TGCGCCAGCAGCCTCCTAGCGGGGGATAACACCGGGGAGCTGTTTTTT. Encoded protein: CASSLLAGDNTGELFF.

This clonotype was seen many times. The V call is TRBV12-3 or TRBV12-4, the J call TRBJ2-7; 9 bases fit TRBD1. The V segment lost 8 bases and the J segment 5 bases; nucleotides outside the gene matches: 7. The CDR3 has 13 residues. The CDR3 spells CASGRDRVNEQYF. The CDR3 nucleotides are TGTGCCAGCGGCCGGGACAGGGTCAACGAGCAGTACTTC.

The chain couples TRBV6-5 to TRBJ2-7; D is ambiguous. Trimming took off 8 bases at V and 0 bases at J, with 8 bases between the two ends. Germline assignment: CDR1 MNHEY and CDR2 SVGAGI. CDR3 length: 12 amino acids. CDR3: CASGDFSYEQYF. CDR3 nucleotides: TGTGCCAGCGGGGATTTCTCCTACGAGCAGTACTTC.

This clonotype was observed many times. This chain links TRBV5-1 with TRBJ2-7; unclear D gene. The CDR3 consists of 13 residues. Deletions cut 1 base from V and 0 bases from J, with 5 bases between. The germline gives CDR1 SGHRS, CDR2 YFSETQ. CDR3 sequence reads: CASSLKPSYEQYF. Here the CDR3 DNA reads TGCGCCAGCAGCTTGAAGCCCTCCTACGAGCAGTACTTC.

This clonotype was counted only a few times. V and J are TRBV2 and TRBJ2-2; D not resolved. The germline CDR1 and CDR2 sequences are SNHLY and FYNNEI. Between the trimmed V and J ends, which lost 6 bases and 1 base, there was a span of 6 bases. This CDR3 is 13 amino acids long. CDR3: CASSRKNTGELFF. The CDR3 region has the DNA TGTGCCAGCAGCCGCAAGAACACCGGGGAGCTGTTTTTT.

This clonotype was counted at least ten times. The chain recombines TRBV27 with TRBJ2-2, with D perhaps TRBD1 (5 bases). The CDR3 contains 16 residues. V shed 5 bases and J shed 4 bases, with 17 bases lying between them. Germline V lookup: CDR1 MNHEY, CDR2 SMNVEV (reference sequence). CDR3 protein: CASSRGGAPVTGELFF. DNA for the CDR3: TGTGCCAGCAGTCGCGGTGGGGCACCTGTCACCGGGGAGCTGTTTTTT.

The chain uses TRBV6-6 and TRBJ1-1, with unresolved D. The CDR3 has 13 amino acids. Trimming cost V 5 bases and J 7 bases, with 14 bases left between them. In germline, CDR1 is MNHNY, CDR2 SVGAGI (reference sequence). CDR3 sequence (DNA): TGTGCCAGCAGTACCACGACGGGGAATGAAGCTTTCTTT. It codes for CASSTTTGNEAFF.

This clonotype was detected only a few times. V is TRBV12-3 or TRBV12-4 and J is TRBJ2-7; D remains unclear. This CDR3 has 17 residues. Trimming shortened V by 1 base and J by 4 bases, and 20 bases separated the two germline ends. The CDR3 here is CASSLGARAALPYEQYF. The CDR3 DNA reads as TGTGCCAGCAGTTTAGGGGCAAGGGCAGCATTACCGTACGAGCAGTACTTC.

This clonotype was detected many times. CDR3 loop: CASSQSGRSNEQFF. CDR3 bases: TGTGCCAGCAGCCAAAGCGGGAGATCCAATGAGCAGTTCTTC. The chain has TRBV7-3 and TRBJ2-1; 8 nucleotides match TRBD2. CDR3 length equals 14 residues. Germline-derived CDR1 and CDR2 are SGHTA and FQGTGA. V lost 5 bases, J lost 6 bases, and 6 bases stayed unmatched.

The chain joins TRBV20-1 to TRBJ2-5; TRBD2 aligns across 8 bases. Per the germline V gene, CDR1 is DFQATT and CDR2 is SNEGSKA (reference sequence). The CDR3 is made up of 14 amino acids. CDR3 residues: CAAYGSGAQETQYF. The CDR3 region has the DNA TGCGCCGCTTACGGTAGCGGGGCCCAAGAGACCCAGTACTTC.

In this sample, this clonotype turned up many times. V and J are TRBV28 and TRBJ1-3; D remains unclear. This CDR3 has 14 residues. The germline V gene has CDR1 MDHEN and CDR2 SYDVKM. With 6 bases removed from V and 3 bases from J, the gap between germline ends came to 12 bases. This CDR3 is CASSPRRLGNTIYF. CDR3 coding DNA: TGTGCCAGCAGCCCTCGCCGGCTTGGAAACACCATATATTTT.

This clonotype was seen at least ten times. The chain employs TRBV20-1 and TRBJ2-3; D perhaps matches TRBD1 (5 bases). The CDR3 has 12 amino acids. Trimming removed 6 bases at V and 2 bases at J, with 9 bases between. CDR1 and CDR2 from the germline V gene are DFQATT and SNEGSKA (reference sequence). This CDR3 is CSAREFTDTQYF. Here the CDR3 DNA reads TGCAGTGCCAGGGAATTCACAGATACGCAGTATTTT.

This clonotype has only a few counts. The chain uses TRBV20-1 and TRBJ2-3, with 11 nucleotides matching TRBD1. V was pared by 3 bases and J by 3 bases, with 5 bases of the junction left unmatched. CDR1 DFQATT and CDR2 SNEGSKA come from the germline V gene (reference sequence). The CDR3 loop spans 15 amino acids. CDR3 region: CSARGDRGSTDTQYF. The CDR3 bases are TGCAGTGCTAGGGGGGACAGGGGGAGTACAGATACGCAGTATTTT.

Written as DNA, the CDR3 is TGTGCCAGCAGCTTAGTTTTGTGGGGACTCCTCACAGATACGCAGTATTTT. Translated: CASSLVLWGLLTDTQYF. The chain employs TRBV7-2 and TRBJ2-3; maybe TRBD2 (6 bases). V lost 1 base and J 2 bases, leaving 16 bases between the germline ends. CDR1 and CDR2 from the germline V gene are SGHTA and FQGNSA. This CDR3 is built from 17 residues. Variable domain in full (rest from reference TRBV7-2 and TRBJ2-3): GAGVSQSPSNKVTEKGKDVELRCDPISGHTALYWYRQSLGQGLEFLIYFQGNSAPDKSGLPSDRFSAERTGGSVSTLTIQRTQQEDSAVYLCASSLVLWGLLTDTQYFGPGTRLTVL.

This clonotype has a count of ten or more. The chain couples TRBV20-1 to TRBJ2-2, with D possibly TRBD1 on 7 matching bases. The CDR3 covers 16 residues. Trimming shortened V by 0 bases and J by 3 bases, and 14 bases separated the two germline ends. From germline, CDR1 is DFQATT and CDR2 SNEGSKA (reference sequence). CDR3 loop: CSARDSRGVDTGELFF. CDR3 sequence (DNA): TGCAGTGCTAGAGATTCCAGGGGGGTGGACACCGGGGAGCTGTTTTTT.

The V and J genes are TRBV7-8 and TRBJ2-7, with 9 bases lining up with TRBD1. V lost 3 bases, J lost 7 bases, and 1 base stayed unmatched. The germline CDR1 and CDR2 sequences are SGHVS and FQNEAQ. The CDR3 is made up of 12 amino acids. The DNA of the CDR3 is TGTGCCAGCAGCTTCGGGACAGGGGAGCAGTACTTC. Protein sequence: CASSFGTGEQYF.

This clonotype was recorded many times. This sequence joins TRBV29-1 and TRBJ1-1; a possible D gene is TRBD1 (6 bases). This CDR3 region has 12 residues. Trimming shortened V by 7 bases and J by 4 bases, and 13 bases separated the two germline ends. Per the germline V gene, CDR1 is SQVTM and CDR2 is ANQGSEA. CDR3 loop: CSAGVGGTEAFF. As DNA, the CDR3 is TGCAGCGCAGGGGTCGGAGGCACTGAAGCTTTCTTT.